Included here is one T cell receptor (beta chain) sequence, with context. Its matching antigen is unknown. A second PCR of roughly 7 to 11 cycles used a sample-barcoded 5' primer and a J-beta primer mix. Every cDNA molecule carried a tag from a template-switch adaptor bearing 12 random nucleotides. MiXCR, run by TCRdb on the 5' RACE reads, gives a single entry per CDR3 protein. This table has some 1.4 million distinct CDR3 sequences, roughly 45% appearing once. This sample was included in a study of blood T cells in healthy people across ages. Study-level points and caveats: A strong correlation was seen between TCR beta diversity and naive T cell percentage.

The CDR3 sequence is 14 residues long. The V and J ends lost 6 bases and 2 bases respectively, with 13 bases between them. CDR1 and CDR2 (germline): SGHAT, FQNNGV. V gene TRBV11-2 combines with J gene TRBJ2-5, with a tentative D call TRBD1 (6 bases). The TCR comes from a woman aged 18-29 years in good health. The specimen was blood. CDR3 sequence (DNA): TGTGCCAGCAGTTGGGGGCGCGGGCAAGAGACCCAGTACTTC. It translates to CASSWGRGQETQYF.